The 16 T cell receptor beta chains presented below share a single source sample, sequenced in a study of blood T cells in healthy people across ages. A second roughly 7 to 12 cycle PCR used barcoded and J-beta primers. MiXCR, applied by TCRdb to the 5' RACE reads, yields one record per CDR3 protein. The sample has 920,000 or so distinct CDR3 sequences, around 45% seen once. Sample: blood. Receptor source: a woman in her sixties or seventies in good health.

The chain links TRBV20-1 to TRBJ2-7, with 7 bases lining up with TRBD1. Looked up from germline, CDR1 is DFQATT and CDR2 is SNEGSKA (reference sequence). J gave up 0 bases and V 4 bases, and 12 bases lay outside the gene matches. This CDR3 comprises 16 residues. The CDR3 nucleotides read TGCAGTGCTAACTCCATACAGGGGAAGAGCTCCTACGAGCAGTACTTC. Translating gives CSANSIQGKSSYEQYF.

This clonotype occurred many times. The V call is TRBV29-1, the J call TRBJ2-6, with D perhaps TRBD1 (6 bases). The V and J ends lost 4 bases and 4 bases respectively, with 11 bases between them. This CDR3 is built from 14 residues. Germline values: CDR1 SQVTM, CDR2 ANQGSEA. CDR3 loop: CSVVSGAGANVLTF. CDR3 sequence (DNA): TGCAGCGTTGTTTCAGGGGCCGGGGCCAACGTCCTGACTTTC.

This chain's CDR3 is CASEQSYQETQYF. CDR3 nucleotide sequence: TGTGCCTCCGAGCAGAGTTACCAAGAGACCCAGTACTTC. The rearrangement joins TRBV15 to TRBJ2-5; D remains ambiguous. V dropped 11 bases and J dropped 0 bases, with 13 bases sitting between them. This CDR3 spans 13 amino acids. From germline, CDR1 is LNHNV and CDR2 YYDKDF (reference sequence).

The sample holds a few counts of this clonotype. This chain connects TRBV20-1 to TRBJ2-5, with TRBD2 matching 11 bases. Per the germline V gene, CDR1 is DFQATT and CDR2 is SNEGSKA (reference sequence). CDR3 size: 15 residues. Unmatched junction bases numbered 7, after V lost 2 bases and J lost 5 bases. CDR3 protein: CSARQDSGRGETQYF. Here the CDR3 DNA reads TGCAGTGCTAGACAGGATAGCGGGAGGGGGGAGACCCAGTACTTC.

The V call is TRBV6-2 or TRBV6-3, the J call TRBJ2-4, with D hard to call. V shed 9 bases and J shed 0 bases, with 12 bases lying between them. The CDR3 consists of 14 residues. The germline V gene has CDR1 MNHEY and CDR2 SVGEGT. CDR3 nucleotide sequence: TGTGCCAGTCTACAGCCCCTAGCCAAAAACATTCAGTACTTC. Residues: CASLQPLAKNIQYF.

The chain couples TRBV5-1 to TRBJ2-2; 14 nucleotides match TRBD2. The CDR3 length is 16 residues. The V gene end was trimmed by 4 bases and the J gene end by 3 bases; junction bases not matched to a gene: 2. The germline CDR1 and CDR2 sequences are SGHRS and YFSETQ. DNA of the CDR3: TGCGCCAGCAGCCTGGGACTAGCGGGAGACACCGGGGAGCTGTTTTTT. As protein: CASSLGLAGDTGELFF. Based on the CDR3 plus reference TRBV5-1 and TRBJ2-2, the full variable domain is KAGVTQTPRYLIKTRGQQVTLSCSPISGHRSVSWYQQTPGQGLQFLFEYFSETQRNKGNFPGRFSGRQFSNSRSEMNVSTLELGDSALYLCASSLGLAGDTGELFFGEGSRLTVL.

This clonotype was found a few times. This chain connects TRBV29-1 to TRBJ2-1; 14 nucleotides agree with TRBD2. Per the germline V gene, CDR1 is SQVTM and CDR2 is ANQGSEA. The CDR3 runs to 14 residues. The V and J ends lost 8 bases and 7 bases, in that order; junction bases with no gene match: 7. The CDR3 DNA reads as TGCAGCTTTCTGACTAGCGGGAGGGCAAATGAGCAGTTCTTC. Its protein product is CSFLTSGRANEQFF.

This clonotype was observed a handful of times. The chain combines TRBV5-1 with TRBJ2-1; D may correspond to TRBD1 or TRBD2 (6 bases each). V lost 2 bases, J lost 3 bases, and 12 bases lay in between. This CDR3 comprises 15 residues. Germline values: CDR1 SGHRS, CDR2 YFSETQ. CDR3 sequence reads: CASSFGGHGYNEQFF. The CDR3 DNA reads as TGCGCCAGCAGCTTTGGGGGGCATGGCTACAATGAGCAGTTCTTC. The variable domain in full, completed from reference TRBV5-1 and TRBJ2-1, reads KAGVTQTPRYLIKTRGQQVTLSCSPISGHRSVSWYQQTPGQGLQFLFEYFSETQRNKGNFPGRFSGRQFSNSRSEMNVSTLELGDSALYLCASSFGGHGYNEQFFGPGTRLTVL.

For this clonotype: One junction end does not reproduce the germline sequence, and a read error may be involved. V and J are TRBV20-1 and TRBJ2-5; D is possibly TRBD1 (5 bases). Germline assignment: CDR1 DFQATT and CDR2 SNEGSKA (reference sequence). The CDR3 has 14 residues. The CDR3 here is CSALKPDKQGTQYF. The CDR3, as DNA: TGCAGTGCTCTCAAACCGGACAAACAAGGGACCCAGTACTTC.

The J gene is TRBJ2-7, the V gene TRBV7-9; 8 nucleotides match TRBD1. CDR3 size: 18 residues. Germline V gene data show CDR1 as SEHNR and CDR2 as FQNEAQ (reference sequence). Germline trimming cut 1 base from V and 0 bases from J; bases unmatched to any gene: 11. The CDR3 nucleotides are TGTGCCAGCAGCTTAGGTTCCCGACAGGGGCCCTTCTCCTACGAGCAGTACTTC. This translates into CASSLGSRQGPFSYEQYF. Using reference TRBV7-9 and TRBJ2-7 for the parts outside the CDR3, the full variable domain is DTGVSQNPRHKITKRGQNVTFRCDPISEHNRLYWYRQTLGQGPEFLTYFQNEAQLEKSRLLSDRFSAERPKGSFSTLEIQRTEQGDSAMYLCASSLGSRQGPFSYEQYFGPGTRLTVT.

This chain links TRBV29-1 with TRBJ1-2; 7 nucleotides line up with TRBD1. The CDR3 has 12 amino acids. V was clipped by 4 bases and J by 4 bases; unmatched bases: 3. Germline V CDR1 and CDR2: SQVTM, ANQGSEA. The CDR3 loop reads CSVAEGAYGYTF. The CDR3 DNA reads TGCAGCGTTGCGGAGGGGGCCTATGGCTACACCTTC.

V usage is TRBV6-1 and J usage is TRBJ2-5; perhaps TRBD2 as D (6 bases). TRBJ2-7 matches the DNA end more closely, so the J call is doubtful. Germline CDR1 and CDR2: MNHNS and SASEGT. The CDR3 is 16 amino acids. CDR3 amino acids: CASSEGWREVRYEQYF. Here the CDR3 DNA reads TGTGCCAGCAGTGAAGGCTGGCGGGAAGTTCGGTACGAGCAGTACTTC.

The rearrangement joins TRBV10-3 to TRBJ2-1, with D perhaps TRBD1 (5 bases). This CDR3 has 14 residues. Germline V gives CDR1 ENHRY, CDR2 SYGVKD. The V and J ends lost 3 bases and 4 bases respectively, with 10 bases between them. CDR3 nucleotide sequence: TGTGCCATCAGTGATCTGGGGCGGTACAATGAGCAGTTCTTC. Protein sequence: CAISDLGRYNEQFF.

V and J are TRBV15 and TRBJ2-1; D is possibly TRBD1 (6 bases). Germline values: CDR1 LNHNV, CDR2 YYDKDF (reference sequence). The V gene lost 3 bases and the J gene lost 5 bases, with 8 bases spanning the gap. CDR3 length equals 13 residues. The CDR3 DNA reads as TGTGCCACCAGCAGGGACAGAAACAATGAGCAGTTCTTC. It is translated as CATSRDRNNEQFF. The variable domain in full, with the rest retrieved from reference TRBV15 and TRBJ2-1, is DAMVIQNPRYQVTQFGKPVTLSCSQTLNHNVMYWYQQKSSQAPKLLFHYYDKDFNNEADTPDNFQSRRPNTSFCFLDIRSPGLGDTAMYLCATSRDRNNEQFFGPGTRLTVL.

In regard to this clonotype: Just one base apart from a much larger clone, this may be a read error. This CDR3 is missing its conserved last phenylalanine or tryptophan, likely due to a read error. The CDR3 here is CATSLGGPTDTQYL. CDR3 DNA: TGTGCCACTTCCTTGGGGGGGCCCACAGATACGCAGTATTTA. The V gene is TRBV10-3, the J gene TRBJ2-3; a possible D gene is TRBD2 (7 bases). Germline CDR1 ENHRY, CDR2 SYGVKD. With 10 bases removed from V and 2 bases from J, the gap between germline ends came to 16 bases. The length of the CDR3 is 14 residues.

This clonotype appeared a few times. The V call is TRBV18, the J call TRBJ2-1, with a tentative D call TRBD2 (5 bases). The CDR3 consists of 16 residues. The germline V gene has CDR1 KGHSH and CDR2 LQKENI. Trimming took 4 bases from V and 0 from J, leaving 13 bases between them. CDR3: CASSLDLGSSYNEQFF. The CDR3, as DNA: TGTGCCAGCTCACTAGATCTGGGGAGCTCCTACAATGAGCAGTTCTTC.